This T cell receptor (beta chain) was recovered during a study of cytomegalovirus exposure and HLA in healthy donors. Germline-derived CDR1 and CDR2 are MNHEY and SMNVEV (reference sequence). V trimming: 4 bases; J trimming: 8 bases; junction bases outside the gene matches: 4. CDR3 length: 12 residues. As concerns this clone: Its specificity is unknown.

Healthy bone marrow donors made up the cohort. Study conclusions and caveats: Exclusion applied to some V segments, including TRBV6-2 and TRBV6-3, as they were indistinguishable. Trimming of TCR beta V- and J-genes showed a link, identified in a later analysis, to a missense DCLRE1C variant. Roughly uniform sequencing depth across donors was assumed, possibly incorrectly.

60 Vbeta and 13 Jbeta primers were used in PCR. Data came from immunoSEQ multiplex PCR; TCRdb stores just in-frame clones and leaves some out. The table records roughly 160,000 clones, 65% to 80% of them present only once. The sequencing input was PBMCs. The clonotype was recovered from a woman under 40 in good health and CMV-seronegative. The chain joins TRBV27 to TRBJ1-1; 7 bases align to TRBD1. The CDR3: CASSYRGREAFF. The CDR3 nucleotides are TGTGCCAGCAGTTACAGGGGAAGGGAAGCTTTCTTT.